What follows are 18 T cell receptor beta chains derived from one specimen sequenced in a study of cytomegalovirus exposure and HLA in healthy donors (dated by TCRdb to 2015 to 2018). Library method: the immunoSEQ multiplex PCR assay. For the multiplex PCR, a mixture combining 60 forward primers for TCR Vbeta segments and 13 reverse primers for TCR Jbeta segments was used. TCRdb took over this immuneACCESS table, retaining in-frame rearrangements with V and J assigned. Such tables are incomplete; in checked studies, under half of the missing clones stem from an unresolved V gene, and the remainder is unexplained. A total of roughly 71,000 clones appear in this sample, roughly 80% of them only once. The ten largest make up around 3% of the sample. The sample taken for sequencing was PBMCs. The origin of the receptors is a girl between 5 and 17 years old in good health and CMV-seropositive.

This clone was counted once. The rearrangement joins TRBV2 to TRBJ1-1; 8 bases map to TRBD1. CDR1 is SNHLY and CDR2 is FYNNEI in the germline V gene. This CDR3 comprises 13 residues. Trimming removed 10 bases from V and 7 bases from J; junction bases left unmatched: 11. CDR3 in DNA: TGTGCCACCCTTAGCGACAGGGGATATGAAGCTTTCTTT. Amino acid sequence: CATLSDRGYEAFF.

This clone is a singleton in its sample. This CDR3 is CASMGQGARPAFF. In DNA form, the CDR3 reads TGTGCCAGCATGGGCCAGGGGGCGCGGCCCGCTTTCTTT. This chain connects TRBV2 to TRBJ1-1; 8 bases align to TRBD1. After removal of 7 bases from V and 11 bases from J, the junction contained 12 bases not matched to a gene. Germline V gives CDR1 SNHLY, CDR2 FYNNEI. The CDR3 runs 13 residues.

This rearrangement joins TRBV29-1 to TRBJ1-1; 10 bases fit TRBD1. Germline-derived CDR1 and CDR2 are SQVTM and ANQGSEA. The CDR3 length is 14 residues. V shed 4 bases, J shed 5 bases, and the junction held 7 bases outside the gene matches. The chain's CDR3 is CSVGAGTGDTEAFF. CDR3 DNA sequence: TGCAGCGTTGGGGCCGGGACAGGGGATACTGAAGCTTTCTTT.

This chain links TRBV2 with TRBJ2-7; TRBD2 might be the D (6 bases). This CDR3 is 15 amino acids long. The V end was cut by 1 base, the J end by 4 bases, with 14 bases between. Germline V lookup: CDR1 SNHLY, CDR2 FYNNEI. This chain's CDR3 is CASSEGGTSRYEQYF. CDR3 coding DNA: TGTGCCAGCAGTGAAGGGGGAACTAGCAGGTACGAGCAGTACTTC.

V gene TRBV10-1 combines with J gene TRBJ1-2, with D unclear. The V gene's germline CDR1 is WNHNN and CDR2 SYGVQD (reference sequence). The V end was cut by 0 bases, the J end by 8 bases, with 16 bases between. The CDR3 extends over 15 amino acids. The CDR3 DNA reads TGCGCCAGCAGTGAGTCCCGGGGAAACTCGGGAGGCTACACCTTC. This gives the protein CASSESRGNSGGYTF.

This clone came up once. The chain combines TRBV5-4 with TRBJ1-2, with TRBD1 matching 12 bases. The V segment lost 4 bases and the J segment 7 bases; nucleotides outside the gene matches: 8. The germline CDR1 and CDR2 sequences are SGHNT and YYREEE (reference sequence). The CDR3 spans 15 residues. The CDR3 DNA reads TGTGCCAGCAGCCCCGGGACAGGGGGCAGAGGTGGCTACACCTTC. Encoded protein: CASSPGTGGRGGYTF.

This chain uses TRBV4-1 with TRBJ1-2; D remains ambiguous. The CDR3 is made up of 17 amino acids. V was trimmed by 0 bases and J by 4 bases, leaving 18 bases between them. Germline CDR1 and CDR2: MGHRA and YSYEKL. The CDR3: CASSQDIGLGGSYGYTF. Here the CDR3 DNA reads TGCGCCAGCAGCCAAGATATTGGGCTCGGAGGGTCCTATGGCTACACCTTC.

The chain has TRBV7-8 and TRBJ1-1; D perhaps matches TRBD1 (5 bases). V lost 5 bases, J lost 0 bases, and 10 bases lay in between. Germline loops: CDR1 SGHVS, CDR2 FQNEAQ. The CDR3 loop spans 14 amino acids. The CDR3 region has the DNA TGTGCCAGCAGCGAACAGGCTATGAACACTGAAGCTTTCTTT. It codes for CASSEQAMNTEAFF.

The CDR3 coding sequence is TGTGCCAGCAGCGGACAGGGCGCCCTTTATGGCTACACCTTC. Its translation is CASSGQGALYGYTF. V and J are TRBV27 and TRBJ1-2; 8 bases match TRBD1. After removal of 6 bases from V and 5 bases from J, the junction contained 8 bases not matched to a gene. The CDR3 totals 14 residues. CDR1 is MNHEY, CDR2 SMNVEV, per germline (reference sequence).

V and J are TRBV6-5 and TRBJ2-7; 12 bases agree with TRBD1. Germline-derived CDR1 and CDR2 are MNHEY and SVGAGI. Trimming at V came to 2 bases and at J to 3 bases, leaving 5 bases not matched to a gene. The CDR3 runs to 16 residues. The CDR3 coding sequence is TGTGCCAGCAGTTACCCCGGGACAGGGGGCGACTACGAGCAGTACTTC. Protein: CASSYPGTGGDYEQYF.

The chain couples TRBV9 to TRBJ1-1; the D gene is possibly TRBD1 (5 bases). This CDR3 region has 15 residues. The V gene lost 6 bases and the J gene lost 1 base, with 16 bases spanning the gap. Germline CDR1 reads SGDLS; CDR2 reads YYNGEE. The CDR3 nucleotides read TGTGCCAGCAACCCTGTCACAGGATGGAACACTGAAGCTTTCTTT. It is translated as CASNPVTGWNTEAFF. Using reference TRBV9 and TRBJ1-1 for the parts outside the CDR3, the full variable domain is DSGVTQTPKHLITATGQRVTLRCSPRSGDLSVYWYQQSLDQGLQFLIQYYNGEERAKGNILERFSAQQFPDLHSELNLSSLELGDSALYFCASNPVTGWNTEAFFGQGTRLTVV.

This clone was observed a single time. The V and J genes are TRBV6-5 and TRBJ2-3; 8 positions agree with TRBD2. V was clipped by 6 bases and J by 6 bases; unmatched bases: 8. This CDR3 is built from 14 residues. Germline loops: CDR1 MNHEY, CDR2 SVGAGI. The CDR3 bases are TGTGCCAGCAGATCGTCCGGGACTAGGGATACGCAGTATTTT. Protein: CASRSSGTRDTQYF.

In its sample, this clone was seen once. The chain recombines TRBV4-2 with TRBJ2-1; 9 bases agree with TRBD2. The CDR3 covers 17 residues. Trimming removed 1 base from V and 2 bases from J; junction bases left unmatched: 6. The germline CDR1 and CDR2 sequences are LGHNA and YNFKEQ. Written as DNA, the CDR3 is TGTGCCAGCAGCCAAGGCCGCAGCGGGGGGACCTACAATGAGCAGTTCTTC. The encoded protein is CASSQGRSGGTYNEQFF.

CDR3 DNA: TGTGCCAGCAGTTTAAGCGGGAAGCCCCAGCATTTT. Translating it yields CASSLSGKPQHF. The rearrangement uses TRBV27 and TRBJ1-5; no clear D. Germline assignment: CDR1 MNHEY and CDR2 SMNVEV (reference sequence). Trimming cost V 2 bases and J 8 bases, with 7 bases left between them. This CDR3 comprises 12 residues.

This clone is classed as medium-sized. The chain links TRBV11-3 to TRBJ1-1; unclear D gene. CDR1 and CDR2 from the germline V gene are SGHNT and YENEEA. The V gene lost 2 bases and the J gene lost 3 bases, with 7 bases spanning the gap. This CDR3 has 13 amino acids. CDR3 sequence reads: CASSLSPDTEAFF. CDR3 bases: TGTGCCAGCAGCTTATCACCGGACACTGAAGCTTTCTTT.

CDR3 loop: CASSSHQGTVGYEQYF. The DNA of the CDR3 is TGTGCCAGCAGTTCCCACCAAGGGACAGTGGGCTACGAGCAGTACTTC. The chain employs TRBV2 and TRBJ2-7; 7 positions agree with TRBD1. This CDR3 is 16 amino acids long. The germline V gene has CDR1 SNHLY and CDR2 FYNNEI. J was trimmed by 3 bases and V by 5 bases; bases with no gene match: 13.

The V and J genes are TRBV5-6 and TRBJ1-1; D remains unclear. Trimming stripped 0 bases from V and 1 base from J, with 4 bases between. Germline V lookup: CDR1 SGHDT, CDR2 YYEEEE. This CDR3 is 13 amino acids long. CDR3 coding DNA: TGTGCCAGCAGCTTGGATCGGAACACTGAAGCTTTCTTT. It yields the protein CASSLDRNTEAFF.

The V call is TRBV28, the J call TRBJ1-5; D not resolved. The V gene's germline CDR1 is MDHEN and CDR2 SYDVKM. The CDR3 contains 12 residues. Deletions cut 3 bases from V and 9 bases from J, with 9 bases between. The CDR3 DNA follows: TGTGCCAGCAGTTTTCCGTCGGGGCCCCAGCATTTT. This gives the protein CASSFPSGPQHF.